This is a list of T cell receptor beta chains from one sample in a study of T-cell memory formation after mild COVID-19. MiXCR, applied by TCRdb to the 5' RACE reads, yields one record per CDR3 protein. The data hold a few hundred thousand distinct CDR3 sequences, with more than 15% observed a single time. The specimen was PBMCs or a T cell subset sorted from them (not recorded which). Receptors originate from a man in his late teens or twenties who had mild COVID-19 (a few samples of this study predate the infection). Cell type and time point are not known. Both conserved end residues are part of each CDR3. Fields, in order: clone size, J gene, CDR3 length, D gene, V gene, CDR3 DNA, CDR3 protein. A D gene is named only where the DNA matches it firmly. Size is omitted from some rows. Given values are once, few, many or a class for expanded clones.

>few|TRBJ1-1|13|.|TRBV12-3/TRBV12-4
TGTGCCAGCAGTTGGGCCGGAGTGGCTGAAGCTTTCTTT
CASSWAGVAEAFF
>few|TRBJ2-3|17|TRBD2|TRBV15
TGTGCCACCAGCAGAGAGGCTAGCGGGGGGTACACAGATACGCAGTATTTT
CATSREASGGYTDTQYF
>.|TRBJ2-1|15|TRBD1|TRBV10-3
TGTGCCATCAGGACCTCGGACAGGGGCTACAATGAGCAGTTCTTC
CAIRTSDRGYNEQFF
>.|TRBJ1-2|16|TRBD1|TRBV10-3
TGTGCCATCAAGCTGGACAGGGCCAAAGCTAACTATGGCTACACCTTC
CAIKLDRAKANYGYTF
>.|TRBJ2-2|16|.|TRBV7-9
TGTGCCAGCAGCTTAGCGCTCGGGGCCGGGACCGGGGAGCTGTTTTTT
CASSLALGAGTGELFF
>.|TRBJ2-5|16|TRBD2|TRBV7-9
TGTGCCAGCAGCCCTCCAGGGCTAGCGGGAGAAGAGACCCAGTACTTC
CASSPPGLAGEETQYF
>.|TRBJ1-2|15|TRBD1|TRBV3-1
TGTGCCAGCAGCCAAGAATGGGACAGGGTCGGTGGCTACACCTTC
CASSQEWDRVGGYTF
>few|TRBJ2-7|12|.|TRBV5-6
TGTGCCAGCAGTTTAGCAGGACGCGAGCAGTACTTC
CASSLAGREQYF
>.|TRBJ1-2|17|.|TRBV7-2
TGTGCCAGCAGCTTAGGTCCTCCGGGAGCGTCATTCTATGGCTACACCTTC
CASSLGPPGASFYGYTF
>.|TRBJ1-2|14|TRBD1|TRBV5-5
TGTGCCAGCAGTACGGACAGGGCTAACTATGGCTACACCTTC
CASSTDRANYGYTF
>few|TRBJ2-3|12|.|TRBV6-2/TRBV6-3
TGTGCCAGCAGTCAAGATTCGGGTACGCAGTATTTT
CASSQDSGTQYF
>many|TRBJ2-7|14|.|TRBV7-2
TGTGCCACCGTGCAGGGCTTTAGCTCCTACGAGCAGTACTTC
CATVQGFSSYEQYF
>.|TRBJ1-1|15|.|TRBV12-3/TRBV12-4
TGTGCCAGCAGTTTAGATTCCCCTATGCGCACTGAAGCTTTCTTT
CASSLDSPMRTEAFF
>few|TRBJ2-5|14|TRBD1|TRBV7-2
TGTGCCAGCAGCTTCCAAGGGACAGAAGAGACCCAGTACTTC
CASSFQGTEETQYF
>.|TRBJ2-3|15|TRBD2|TRBV5-1
TGCGCCAGCAGCTACCTAGCGGGGAGCACAGATACGCAGTATTTT
CASSYLAGSTDTQYF
>few|TRBJ1-1|13|.|TRBV10-3
TGTGCCATCAGGATGACAATCGGCACTGAAGCTTTCTTT
CAIRMTIGTEAFF
>few|TRBJ2-5|14|.|TRBV7-9
TGTGCCAGCAGCTTAGCGCTAGTTGGAGAGACCCAGTACTTC
CASSLALVGETQYF
>.|TRBJ1-2|16|TRBD1|TRBV12-3/TRBV12-4
TGTGCCAGCAGGGGGGCTGGGACAGCCCCTAACTATGGCTACACCTTC
CASRGAGTAPNYGYTF
>.|TRBJ2-2|15|TRBD1|TRBV7-8
TGTGCCAGCAGCCTTTTGACAGGGGCGGGCGGGGAGCTGTTTTTT
CASSLLTGAGGELFF
>.|TRBJ2-5|12|TRBD2|TRBV29-1
TGCAGCGCCAACCTAGCGGGGGAGACCCAGTACTTC
CSANLAGETQYF
>.|TRBJ2-1|17|.|TRBV5-1
TGCGCCAGCAGCTTGAGACCCGGACCCAGTCCGGGCAATGAGCAGTTCTTC
CASSLRPGPSPGNEQFF
>few|TRBJ1-5|16|.|TRBV11-2
TGTGCCAGCAGCCCAGGGAGGGGGGGAGCAGACCAGCCCCAGCATTTT
CASSPGRGGADQPQHF
>.|TRBJ2-7|17|.|TRBV9
TGTGCCAGCAGCGGACCCAACACCCCGCGTGAGGAGGTCGAGCAGTACTTC
CASSGPNTPREEVEQYF
>.|TRBJ1-1|14|.|TRBV10-2
TGCGCCAGCGGCTTCGCTGGGGGGAACACTGAAGCTTTCTTT
CASGFAGGNTEAFF
>.|TRBJ1-2|15|.|TRBV10-3
TGTGCCATCAGTGAGTCGGGCGGGACGGCCTATGGCTACACCTTC
CAISESGGTAYGYTF
>few|TRBJ2-5|13|TRBD1|TRBV7-6
TGTGCCAGCAGCCGGGACAGGGACGAGACCCAGTACTTC
CASSRDRDETQYF
>many|TRBJ2-1|15|TRBD1|TRBV6-1
TGTGCCAGCAGAGCGGGACAGGGTAACTACAATGAGCAGTTCTTC
CASRAGQGNYNEQFF
>.|TRBJ1-5|13|.|TRBV20-1
TGCAGTGCTAGGATTCCCCCCGGTCAGCCCCAGCATTTT
CSARIPPGQPQHF